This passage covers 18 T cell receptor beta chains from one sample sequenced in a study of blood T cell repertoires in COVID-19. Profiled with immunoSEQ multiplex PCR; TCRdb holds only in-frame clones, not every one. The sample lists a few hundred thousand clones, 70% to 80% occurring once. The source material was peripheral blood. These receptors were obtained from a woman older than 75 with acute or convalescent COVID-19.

The CDR3 region has the DNA TGTGCCAGTAGTATAGTTAGACTGCAGAACACTGAAGCTTTCTTT. Amino acids: CASSIVRLQNTEAFF. The rearrangement links TRBV19 to TRBJ1-1; D unresolved. Germline V lookup: CDR1 LNHDA, CDR2 SQIVND (reference sequence). This CDR3 is 15 amino acids long. The V and J ends lost 1 base and 1 base respectively, with 10 bases between them.

CDR3 region: CASSLAGDAYEQYF. The DNA for the CDR3 is TGTGCCAGCAGCTTAGCGGGGGACGCCTACGAGCAGTACTTC. The chain has TRBV11-2 and TRBJ2-7, with D maybe TRBD2 (6 bases). The germline V gene encodes CDR1 SGHAT and CDR2 FQNNGV. The CDR3 covers 14 residues. V was cut by 1 base and J by 2 bases, with 9 bases left in between.

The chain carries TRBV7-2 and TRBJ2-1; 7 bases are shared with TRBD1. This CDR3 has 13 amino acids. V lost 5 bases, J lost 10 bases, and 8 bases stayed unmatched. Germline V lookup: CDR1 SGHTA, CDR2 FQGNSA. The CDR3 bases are TGTGCCAGCAGCATTGGACAGGTAGGGGAGCAGTTCTTC. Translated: CASSIGQVGEQFF.

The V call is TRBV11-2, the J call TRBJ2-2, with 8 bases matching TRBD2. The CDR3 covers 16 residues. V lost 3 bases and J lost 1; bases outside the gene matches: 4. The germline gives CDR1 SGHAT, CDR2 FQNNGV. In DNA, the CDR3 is TGTGCCAGCAGCTTCTCCGGGGGGGGGAACACCGGGGAGCTGTTTTTT. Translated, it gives CASSFSGGGNTGELFF.

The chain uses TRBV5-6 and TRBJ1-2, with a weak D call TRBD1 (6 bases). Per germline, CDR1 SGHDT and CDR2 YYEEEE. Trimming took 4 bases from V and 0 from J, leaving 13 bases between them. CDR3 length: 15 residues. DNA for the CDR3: TGTGCCAGCAGCCTACAGGACAGCACTAACTATGGCTACACCTTC. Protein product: CASSLQDSTNYGYTF.

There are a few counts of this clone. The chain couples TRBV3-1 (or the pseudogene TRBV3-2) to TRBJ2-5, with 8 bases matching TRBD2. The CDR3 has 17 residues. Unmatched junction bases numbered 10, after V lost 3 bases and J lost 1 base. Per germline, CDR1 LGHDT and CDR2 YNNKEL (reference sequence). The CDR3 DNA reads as TGTGCCAGCAGCCACTCCAGAGGCCTAGCGGGCCAAGAGACCCAGTACTTC. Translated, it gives CASSHSRGLAGQETQYF.

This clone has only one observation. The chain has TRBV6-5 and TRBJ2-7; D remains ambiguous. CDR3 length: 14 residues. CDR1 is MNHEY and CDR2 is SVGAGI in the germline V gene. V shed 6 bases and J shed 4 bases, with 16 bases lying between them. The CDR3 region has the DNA TGTGCCAGCAGCCCAGGTGCAGGTTGGTACGAGCAGTACTTC. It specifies CASSPGAGWYEQYF.

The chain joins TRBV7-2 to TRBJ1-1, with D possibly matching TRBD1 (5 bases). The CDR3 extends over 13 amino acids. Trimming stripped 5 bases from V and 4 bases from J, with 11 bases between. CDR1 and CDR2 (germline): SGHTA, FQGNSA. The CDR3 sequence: CASSQVGGTEAFF. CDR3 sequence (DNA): TGTGCCAGCAGCCAGGTGGGGGGCACTGAAGCTTTCTTT.

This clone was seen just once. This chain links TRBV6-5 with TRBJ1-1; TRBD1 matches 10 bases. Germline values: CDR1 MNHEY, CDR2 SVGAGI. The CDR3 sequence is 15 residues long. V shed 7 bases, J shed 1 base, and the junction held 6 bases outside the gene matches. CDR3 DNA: TGTGCCAGCAAGGGACAGGGGACGAGGAACACTGAAGCTTTCTTT. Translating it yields CASKGQGTRNTEAFF.

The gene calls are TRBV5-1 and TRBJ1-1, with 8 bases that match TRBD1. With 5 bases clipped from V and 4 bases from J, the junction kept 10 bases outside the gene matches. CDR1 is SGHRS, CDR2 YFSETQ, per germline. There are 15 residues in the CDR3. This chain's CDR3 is CASRATGGSSTEAFF. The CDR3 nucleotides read TGCGCCAGCAGAGCTACAGGGGGTTCGAGCACTGAAGCTTTCTTT.

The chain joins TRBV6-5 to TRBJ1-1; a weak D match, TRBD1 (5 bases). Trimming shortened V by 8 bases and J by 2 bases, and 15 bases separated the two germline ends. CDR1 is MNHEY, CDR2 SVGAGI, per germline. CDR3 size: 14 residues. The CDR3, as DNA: TGTGCCAGCTGGGGGGGTGGGTCCAACACTGAAGCTTTCTTT. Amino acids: CASWGGGSNTEAFF.

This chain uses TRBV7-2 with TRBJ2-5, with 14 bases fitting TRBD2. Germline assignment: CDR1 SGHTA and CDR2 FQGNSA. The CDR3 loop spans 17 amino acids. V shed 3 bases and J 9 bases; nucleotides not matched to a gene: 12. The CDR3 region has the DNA TGTGCCAGCAGCTTTACTGCCGGGACTAGCGGGAGCTTGTCCCAGTACTTC. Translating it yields CASSFTAGTSGSLSQYF.

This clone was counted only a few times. CDR3 sequence reads: CASRHGQGYLYEQYF. Here the CDR3 DNA reads TGTGCCAGCAGGCACGGACAAGGATACTTATACGAGCAGTACTTC. V gene TRBV6-5 combines with J gene TRBJ2-7; D is possibly TRBD1 (5 bases). Trimming stripped 6 bases from V and 4 bases from J, with 19 bases between. Germline lookup yields CDR1 MNHEY and CDR2 SVGAGI. The CDR3 has 15 residues.

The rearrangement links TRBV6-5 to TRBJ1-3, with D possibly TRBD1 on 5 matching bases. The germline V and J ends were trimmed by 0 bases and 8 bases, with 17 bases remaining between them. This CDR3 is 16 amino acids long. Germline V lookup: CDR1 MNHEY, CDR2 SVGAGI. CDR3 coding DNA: TGTGCCAGCAGTTACTCTCAAGCAGGGCGCGGCTACACCATATATTTT. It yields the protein CASSYSQAGRGYTIYF.

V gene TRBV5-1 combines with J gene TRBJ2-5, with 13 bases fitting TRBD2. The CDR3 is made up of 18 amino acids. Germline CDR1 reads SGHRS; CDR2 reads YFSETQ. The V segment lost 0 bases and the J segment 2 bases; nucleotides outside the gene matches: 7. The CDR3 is CASSLGGLAGVGQETQYF. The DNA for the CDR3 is TGCGCCAGCAGCTTGGGAGGACTAGCGGGAGTTGGACAAGAGACCCAGTACTTC.

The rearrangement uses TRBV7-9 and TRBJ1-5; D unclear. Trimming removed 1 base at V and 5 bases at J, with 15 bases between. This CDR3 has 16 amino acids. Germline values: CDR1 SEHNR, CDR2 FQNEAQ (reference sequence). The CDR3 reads CASSLVRGGFDQPQHF. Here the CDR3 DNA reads TGTGCCAGCAGCTTAGTTCGAGGAGGATTCGATCAGCCCCAGCATTTT.

In DNA, the CDR3 is TGTGCCAGCAGTTTTAGGACATCCGAGCAGTACTTC. Translating it yields CASSFRTSEQYF. The chain recombines TRBV12-3 or TRBV12-4 with TRBJ2-7; D possibly corresponds to TRBD1 (5 bases). The CDR3 runs to 12 residues. The V end lost 3 bases, the J end lost 6 bases, and 9 bases lay between the germline ends.

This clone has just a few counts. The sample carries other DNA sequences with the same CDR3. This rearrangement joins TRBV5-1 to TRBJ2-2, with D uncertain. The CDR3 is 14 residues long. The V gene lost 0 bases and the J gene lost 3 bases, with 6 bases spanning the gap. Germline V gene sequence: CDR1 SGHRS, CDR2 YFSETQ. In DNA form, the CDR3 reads TGCGCCAGCAGCTTGGACGGAGACACCGGGGAGCTGTTTTTT. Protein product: CASSLDGDTGELFF. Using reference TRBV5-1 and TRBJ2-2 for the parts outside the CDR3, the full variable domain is KAGVTQTPRYLIKTRGQQVTLSCSPISGHRSVSWYQQTPGQGLQFLFEYFSETQRNKGNFPGRFSGRQFSNSRSEMNVSTLELGDSALYLCASSLDGDTGELFFGEGSRLTVL.